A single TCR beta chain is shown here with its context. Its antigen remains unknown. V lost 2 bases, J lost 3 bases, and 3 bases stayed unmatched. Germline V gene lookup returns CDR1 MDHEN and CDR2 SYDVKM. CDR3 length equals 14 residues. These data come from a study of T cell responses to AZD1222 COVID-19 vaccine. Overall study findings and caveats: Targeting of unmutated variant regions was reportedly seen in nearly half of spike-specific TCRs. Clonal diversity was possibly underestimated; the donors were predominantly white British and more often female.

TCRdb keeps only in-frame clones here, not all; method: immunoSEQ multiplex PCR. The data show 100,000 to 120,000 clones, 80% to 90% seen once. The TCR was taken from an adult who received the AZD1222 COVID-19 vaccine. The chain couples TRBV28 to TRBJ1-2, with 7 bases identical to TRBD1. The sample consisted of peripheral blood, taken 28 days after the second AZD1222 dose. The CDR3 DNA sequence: TGTGCCAGCAGTTTACATGACAGGGACTATGGCTACACCTTC. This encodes CASSLHDRDYGYTF.